The rows below give T cell receptor beta chains drawn from one sample of a study of cytomegalovirus exposure and HLA in healthy donors. Some clones are missing from TCRdb's copy, which holds only in-frame ones; the method was immunoSEQ multiplex PCR. This table holds 60,000 to 70,000 clones, more than 85% found once. Sequenced material: PBMCs. The receptors come from a man aged 18 to 29 in good health and CMV-seropositive. The CDR3 runs from the conserved cysteine through the conserved F or W. Each record gives: clone size, V gene, J gene, D gene, CDR3 DNA, CDR3 protein. D genes are given only for firm matches. Clone size is given for some rows only: seen once, a few or many times, or a class if the clone is expanded.

size: -
V: TRBV9
J: TRBJ2-7
D: -
DNA: TGTGCCAGCAGCGCCGGGTGGGGGGGGCGCTACGAGCAGTACTTC
CDR3: CASSAGWGGRYEQYF

size: -
V: TRBV9
J: TRBJ1-2
D: TRBD1
DNA: TGTGCCAGCAAGACACCGGGACAGGTCTATGGCTACACCTTC
CDR3: CASKTPGQVYGYTF

size: -
V: TRBV6-1
J: TRBJ1-5
D: -
DNA: TGTGCCAGCAGTGAAGGTAGCTTCCAGCCCCAGCATTTT
CDR3: CASSEGSFQPQHF

size: -
V: TRBV9
J: TRBJ1-1
D: TRBD1
DNA: TGTGCCAGCAGCGATCTACAGGGGCGCAACACTGAAGCTTTCTTT
CDR3: CASSDLQGRNTEAFF

size: -
V: TRBV28
J: TRBJ1-1
D: -
DNA: TGTGCCAGCAGTTCCGTCAGGGTACTCATGAACACTGAAGCTTTCTTT
CDR3: CASSSVRVLMNTEAFF

size: -
V: TRBV15
J: TRBJ2-7
D: TRBD1
DNA: TGTGCCACCAGCAGAGAGGCAGGGGGAGACTACGAGCAGTACTTC
CDR3: CATSREAGGDYEQYF

size: many
V: TRBV6-4
J: TRBJ2-3
D: -
DNA: TGTGCCAGCAGTCCCGAGGGAGAGGCAGATACGCAGTATTTT
CDR3: CASSPEGEADTQYF

size: once
V: TRBV4-1
J: TRBJ1-4
D: TRBD1
DNA: TGCGCCAGCAGCCCTGTGGACAGGGCGGTTGGAAAACTGTTTTTT
CDR3: CASSPVDRAVGKLFF

size: -
V: TRBV4-1
J: TRBJ1-4
D: TRBD1
DNA: TGCGCCAGCAGCCAAATCCCGCCCTCAGGGGGCTTTGGGGAAAAACTGTTTTTT
CDR3: CASSQIPPSGGFGEKLFF

size: -
V: TRBV6-1
J: TRBJ2-1
D: TRBD2
DNA: TGTGCCAGCAGGGAGACTAGCGGGAGTTTTAAGGGGCAGTTCTTC
CDR3: CASRETSGSFKGQFF

size: -
V: TRBV18
J: TRBJ1-1
D: TRBD1
DNA: TGTGCCAGCTCACCACCCGGCAGGGGGCGGGGGAACACTGAAGCTTTCTTT
CDR3: CASSPPGRGRGNTEAFF

size: -
V: TRBV20-1
J: TRBJ2-1
D: -
DNA: TGCAGTGCTTTATTTCTCGATGAGCAGTTCTTC
CDR3: CSALFLDEQFF

size: once
V: TRBV7-9
J: TRBJ2-7
D: -
DNA: TGTGCCAGCAGCCGTTCTAGTATAGATGCTTTTTACGAGCAGTACTTC
CDR3: CASSRSSIDAFYEQYF

size: -
V: TRBV7-8
J: TRBJ2-7
D: TRBD1
DNA: TGTGCCAGCAGCTCGCACAGGGGGTCGGCCTCCGAGCAGTACTTC
CDR3: CASSSHRGSASEQYF

size: -
V: TRBV7-3
J: TRBJ2-7
D: TRBD1
DNA: TGTGCCAGCAGCGCCACAGGGGGCTACGAGCAGTACTTC
CDR3: CASSATGGYEQYF

size: -
V: TRBV5-1
J: TRBJ1-4
D: TRBD1
DNA: TGCGCCAGCAGGCTACAGGGGGCGACTAATGAAAAACTGTTTTTT
CDR3: CASRLQGATNEKLFF

size: -
V: TRBV5-1
J: TRBJ2-3
D: TRBD2
DNA: TGCGCCAGCAGCGCTGGACTAGCGGGAGCAGATACGCAGTATTTT
CDR3: CASSAGLAGADTQYF

size: -
V: TRBV10-3
J: TRBJ2-7
D: -
DNA: TGTGCCATCACTGATCCAGGGTCTAGGTACGAGCAGTACTTC
CDR3: CAITDPGSRYEQYF

size: -
V: TRBV5-8
J: TRBJ1-1
D: -
DNA: TGTGCCAGCAGCCGTTCGGGACTCCCGAACACTGAAGCTTTCTTT
CDR3: CASSRSGLPNTEAFF

size: once
V: TRBV19
J: TRBJ1-1
D: -
DNA: TGTGCCACAATACAGGCGGGGACTGAAGCTTTCTTT
CDR3: CATIQAGTEAFF

size: -
V: TRBV29-1
J: TRBJ2-7
D: TRBD1
DNA: TGCAGCGCCTGGGACAGCAGCTCCTACGAGCAGTACTTC
CDR3: CSAWDSSSYEQYF

size: -
V: TRBV5-1
J: TRBJ1-1
D: -
DNA: TGCGCCAGCAGCTCGACAACAGCGAACACTGAAGCTTTCTTT
CDR3: CASSSTTANTEAFF

size: -
V: TRBV28
J: TRBJ1-5
D: -
DNA: TGTGCCAGCAGTGATACAGGGAAGGGCAATCAGCCCCAGCATTTT
CDR3: CASSDTGKGNQPQHF

size: once
V: TRBV7-6
J: TRBJ2-7
D: -
DNA: TGTGCCAGCAGCTTAGCGGAGGGGACCTACGAGCAGTACTTC
CDR3: CASSLAEGTYEQYF

size: once
V: TRBV29-1
J: TRBJ2-1
D: -
DNA: TGCAGCTTCGCCCAGCGGGTATACAATGAGCAGTTCTTC
CDR3: CSFAQRVYNEQFF

size: -
V: TRBV28
J: TRBJ2-1
D: TRBD1
DNA: TGTGCCAGCAGTTCGCCGGGACAGGGGACCTACAATGAGCAGTTCTTC
CDR3: CASSSPGQGTYNEQFF

size: -
V: TRBV27
J: TRBJ2-3
D: TRBD1
DNA: TGTGCCAGCAGTGACTCCCGGGACAGTCCCCCAGATACGCAGTATTTT
CDR3: CASSDSRDSPPDTQYF

size: -
V: TRBV18
J: TRBJ2-2
D: -
DNA: TGTGCCAGCTCACCACCGCGGCAGGGAAACACCGGGGAGCTGTTTTTT
CDR3: CASSPPRQGNTGELFF

size: -
V: TRBV15
J: TRBJ1-2
D: -
DNA: TGTGCCACCAGCAGGGCTCAGACTCTGAACTATGGCTACACCTTC
CDR3: CATSRAQTLNYGYTF

size: -
V: TRBV27
J: TRBJ2-3
D: TRBD2
DNA: TGTGCCAGCAGTTTCCAGCGGGAGGTCCCAGATACGCAGTATTTT
CDR3: CASSFQREVPDTQYF

size: -
V: TRBV27
J: TRBJ2-2
D: -
DNA: TGTGCCAGCAGTTTTATAGCCCTAGCGAACACCGGGGAGCTGTTTTTT
CDR3: CASSFIALANTGELFF

size: -
V: TRBV29-1
J: TRBJ2-7
D: TRBD2
DNA: TGCAGCGTTGATCCCCCCCCCAGCGGGAGGGTGAGCGAGCAGTACTTC
CDR3: CSVDPPPSGRVSEQYF

size: -
V: TRBV10-1
J: TRBJ1-4
D: TRBD1
DNA: TGCGCCAGCAGAGACAGGGGGGAAACTAATGAAAAACTGTTTTTT
CDR3: CASRDRGETNEKLFF

size: -
V: TRBV2
J: TRBJ2-5
D: TRBD1
DNA: TGTGCCAGCAGTGAAGCGATATCCGGGACAGGGAAAGAGACCCAGTACTTC
CDR3: CASSEAISGTGKETQYF

size: -
V: TRBV5-5
J: TRBJ1-5
D: TRBD1
DNA: TGTGCCAGCAGCTCAGTGGAATACAGGGGGCCCCAGCATTTT
CDR3: CASSSVEYRGPQHF

size: -
V: TRBV29-1
J: TRBJ2-7
D: -
DNA: TGCAGCGTTGTATCGGGATGGGCCTACGAGCAGTACTTC
CDR3: CSVVSGWAYEQYF

size: -
V: TRBV15
J: TRBJ2-3
D: -
DNA: TGTGCCACCAGCAGAGATCGGCACTACACAGATACGCAGTATTTT
CDR3: CATSRDRHYTDTQYF

size: -
V: TRBV28
J: TRBJ2-2
D: -
DNA: TGTGCCTTCCAAAGCGCCGGGGAGCTGTTTTTT
CDR3: CAFQSAGELFF

size: -
V: TRBV5-1
J: TRBJ1-2
D: -
DNA: TGCGCCAGCAGCTTAGAGGGAGTAGGCTATGGCTACACCTTC
CDR3: CASSLEGVGYGYTF

size: -
V: TRBV28
J: TRBJ1-1
D: -
DNA: TGTGCCAGCAGTGGGACCAGGGGAGCCACTGAAGCTTTCTTT
CDR3: CASSGTRGATEAFF

size: -
V: TRBV6-1
J: TRBJ2-7
D: TRBD2
DNA: TGTGCCAGCAGTATTAGCGGGAGGAGCTCCTACGAGCAGTACTTC
CDR3: CASSISGRSSYEQYF

size: few
V: TRBV28
J: TRBJ1-5
D: TRBD1
DNA: TGTGCCAGCAGTTCACCGGGACAGCCTAATCAGCCCCAGCATTTT
CDR3: CASSSPGQPNQPQHF

size: -
V: TRBV5-4
J: TRBJ2-7
D: TRBD1
DNA: TGTGCCAGCAGCACCTGGGACAGCTCCTACGAGCAGTACTTC
CDR3: CASSTWDSSYEQYF

size: -
V: TRBV28
J: TRBJ1-3
D: -
DNA: TGTGCCAGCAGACCCGACGGGTTCTCTGGAAACACCATATATTTT
CDR3: CASRPDGFSGNTIYF

size: once
V: TRBV29-1
J: TRBJ2-2
D: TRBD2
DNA: TGCAGCGGGGGGGAGGGAGGGGCGCTCACCGGGGAGCTGTTTTTT
CDR3: CSGGEGGALTGELFF

size: -
V: TRBV4-2
J: TRBJ1-1
D: -
DNA: TGTGCCAGCATAGCGGGGAACACTGAAGCTTTCTTT
CDR3: CASIAGNTEAFF